This entry describes one T cell receptor beta chain. This clonotype has just a few counts. Its antigen has not been determined. Per-base qualities were not stored, and no clone one base away is much larger. The data stem from a study of CD8 T cells in ankylosing spondylitis (dated by TCRdb to about 2017). Regarding the research as a whole: To find TCR variants linked to disease, the study profiled T cell receptor beta repertoires in ankylosing spondylitis patients and healthy donors. Peripheral blood was sampled, and synovial fluid was also collected from ankylosing spondylitis patients. The full study cohort comprised 25 ankylosing spondylitis patients and roughly 100 healthy donors. General conclusions and limits of the study: Some motif variants were previously reported in synovial fluid and blood of reactive arthritis patients, suggesting common disease-initiation mechanisms. Blood from ankylosing spondylitis patients appeared to be characterized by a TCR beta motif composed of eight highly homologous amino acid variants. The disease-linked clones had a CD8+ phenotype and were found at relatively low frequencies in peripheral blood. Significant enrichment of the disease-linked clones was reported in matched synovial fluid samples from ankylosing spondylitis patients.

From V the trimming removes 6 bases and from J it removes 4 bases, while the gene matches leave 17 bases of the junction unaccounted for. Reading from cysteine to phenylalanine, the CDR3 counts 17 amino acids. Just the 51-base CDR3 DNA is kept, in frame starting at base 1. CDR1 and CDR2, looked up from the germline V gene, are MGHDK and SYGVNS. TCRdb lists the instrument as Illumina HiSeq 2500. Quantitative 5'-RACE with molecular barcodes was used to prepare TCR beta libraries. The paper's data handling went like this. A new computational method, built on a probabilistic model of VDJ rearrangement, was used to identify disease-linked TCR variants. TCRdb trimmed the raw reads at Q25, called clones with MiXCR and kept productive beta chains. For every CDR3 protein sequence, its rows merge into one entry that carries the most common genes and DNA. Here the V and J calls rest on TCRdb's processing, not on the authors' analysis. For this sample the table gives about 440,000 distinct CDR3 sequences, of which roughly a sixth were detected only once. The ten biggest clones cover over 1% of the sample.

Sample: blood, either unsorted or a sorted T cell fraction (not recorded which). The V and J segments used are TRBV25-1 and TRBJ1-2, and 7 junctional nucleotides match TRBD1. The sequence derives from a male donor with ankylosing spondylitis. The CDR3 protein: CASSSVSRDSRFYGYTF. The base sequence is TGTGCCAGCAGCAGCGTCTCCAGGGACAGCCGATTCTATGGCTACACCTTC.